This TCR beta chain was sequenced in a study of cytomegalovirus exposure and HLA in healthy donors. Vbeta (60) and Jbeta (13) primers were used in the PCR. The protocol was immunoSEQ multiplex PCR, while the TCRdb copy is restricted to in-frame clones and leaves out a portion. The data hold tens of thousands of clones, with roughly 78% observed a single time. CDR1 and CDR2 from the germline V gene are MNHNS and SASEGT. V shed 5 bases and J 3 bases; nucleotides not matched to a gene: 5. The CDR3 sequence is 14 residues long. The source of this sequence is a male donor in good health and CMV-seropositive. The J gene is TRBJ2-3, the V gene TRBV6-1; 7 nucleotides match TRBD1. The material sequenced was PBMCs. The DNA for the CDR3 is TGTGCCAGCAGTCGGGGACAGCAAACAGATACGCAGTATTTT. It translates to CASSRGQQTDTQYF.